This T cell receptor beta chain was captured in a study of cytomegalovirus exposure and HLA in healthy donors (dated by TCRdb to 2015 to 2018). With respect to the entire study: In an earlier analysis of 450 to 750 of the donors, less than 350 Gb of sequence data and 117 million unique TCR beta sequences from some 170 million T cells were reported. All discovery cohort repertoires had been generated on a single sequencing platform. Donor age, sex, ethnicity and CMV serostatus were collected together with the repertoire data. On average, around 240,000 unique TCR beta nucleotide sequences were sequenced per donor among a few hundred genotyped donors of the cohort, with roughly 19% of those sequences being non-productive. Roughly 310 gigabases of sequencing data and around 87 million unique TCR sequences were included in an early release covering roughly 600 HLA-typed donors. The number of typed donors differed by locus: about 620-640 for A, B, C, DRB1 and DQB1; approximately 520 for DQA1; 606 for DPA1; and about 450 for DPB1. An earlier analysis of roughly 600 of the donors used high-throughput TCR beta sequencing to judge whether each TCR beta V gene segment behaved as functional or pseudogenic. A separate validation cohort of about 110 different subjects was used in addition to the roughly 670-subject first cohort. About 5 DR-DQ haplotypes were handled as single units for association and clustering, since linkage in the cohort was strong. HLA typing covered class I and class II loci at four-digit resolution. The study was designed to test whether signatures of past pathogen exposure could be identified by cataloging public T cell receptors. Rather than drawing on any new phenotypic data, the later analysis identified candidate immune exposures from TCR beta sequences and the way those sequences occurred across donors. Of the 300 to 500 genotyped donors, more than 75% were placed in the genetic ancestry cluster associated with self-reported Caucasian donors. To study patterns of TCR occurrence, a later analysis re-analyzed previously published TCR beta repertoires from 650 to 750 donors and added high-resolution HLA genotyping. The study combined high-throughput TCR immunosequencing, statistical association of individual TCRs with disease status, and machine learning to predict cytomegalovirus infection status. Using immunosequencing, the study profiled T cell repertoires from 666 subjects and related those repertoires to cytomegalovirus serostatus. In a later genetic analysis, genome-wide SNP genotypes for about 55% of the roughly 700 donors were used, and that subset was treated as a discovery cohort.

Library preparation employed the immunoSEQ multiplex PCR assay. For the multiplex PCR, a mixture combining 60 forward primers for TCR Vbeta segments and 13 reverse primers for TCR Jbeta segments was used. A multiplex PCR assay on genomic DNA amplified the CDR3 region of rearranged TCR beta genes. The Illumina HiSeq System was used to sequence the amplified TCR beta libraries as 87-base-pair reads. In the source study's methods: A later analysis tallied some 79 million unique TCR beta chains across the 666 repertoires, and approximately 11 million of those chains were shared by two or more donors. To remove PCR and sequencing errors, raw reads were error-corrected and collapsed into unique sequences using a nearest-neighbor algorithm that merged closely related sequences. V, D and J gene segments were assigned by aligning CDR3 sequences to IMGT reference sequences. For a sequence to be retained, a match of at least six nucleotides was required to both a V gene segment and a J gene segment. A rearrangement counted as productive if the CDR3 had no stop codons and remained in frame with V and J, and every other rearrangement counted as non-productive. Following IMGT convention, CDR3 was defined as the stretch from the second conserved V-encoded cysteine to the conserved J-encoded phenylalanine. In an earlier analysis of some 550 of the donors, sequences lacking an unambiguous match to a single V gene segment were excluded. An earlier analysis of about 590 of the donors classified V segments as functional when productive rearrangements were above 56.7% and as segregating when the standard deviation between donors was above 5%. To diagnose cytomegalovirus status from the catalog of TCR beta chain sequences, a statistical classification framework was built. A later analysis assigned V and J genes by comparing TCR nucleotide sequences with IMGT/GENE-DB human TR gene sequences. Using the TCRdist pipeline, a later analysis assigned CDR3 sequences along with most-parsimonious VDJ recombination scenarios. In a later analysis, each TCR beta chain was defined by its CDR3 amino acid sequence together with its V-gene family, and reads without a unique V-gene family were excluded. In a later analysis, 450 to 600 highly shared, low-generation-probability nucleotide sequences were removed to address suspected cross-contamination and a sequencing artifact. A later analysis calculated a clonal expansion index for each public chain from normalized within-repertoire ranks of inferred template counts. In a later analysis, generation probabilities were computed with a VDJ recombination model fitted to out-of-frame rearrangements, and the resulting probabilities were checked against IGoR. Hypergeometric tests were used in a later analysis to score TCR-TCR, TCR-HLA and TCR-CMV co-occurrence, with a repertoire-size bias correction applied to the TCR pairs. In a later analysis, false discovery rates were estimated by permuting HLA or CMV assignments 20 times. In a later analysis, co-occurring TCRs were grouped using DBSCAN, with TCRdist sequence similarity added in when clustering inside HLA-allele-positive subsets. Co-occurrence clustering excluded repertoires with fewer than 30,000 or more than 120,000 public chains, plus five with anomalous nucleotide sharing. TCRdb's version of the immuneACCESS table is confined to in-frame rearrangements and falls short of the full clone set. An unresolved V gene accounts for under half of the shortfall where checked; the remainder is of unknown origin. V, J and clone size derive from that table, while D and trimming were established from the DNA sequence. Here the sample has about 160,000 clones; around 88% occur a single time. Around 0.85% of the sample belongs to the ten largest clones.

V loses 5 bases, J loses 1 base, and the germline ends lie 8 bases apart. The CDR3 runs 13 amino acids, cysteine and phenylalanine included. Only CDR3 DNA remains: 39 bases, in frame from the first base. The germline V gene gives CDR1 as SGHAT and CDR2 as FQNNGV. General study outcomes and caveats: In vitro tests confirmed that three of the cytomegalovirus-associated TCR beta chains recognize cytomegalovirus antigens. Several of the top co-occurrence clusters appeared to be linked to parvovirus B19, influenza, CMV and Epstein-Barr virus, according to a later analysis. Because the 87-base-pair reads could not distinguish some IMGT-functional V segments, including TRBV6-2 and TRBV6-3, those segments were excluded. The earlier analysis of a few hundred of the donors excluded roughly 17 rarely observed V segments, including chromosome 9 orphons, because counts were too low. An association between a missense DCLRE1C variant and V-gene and J-gene trimming of TCR beta chains was found in a later genetic analysis and replicated in an independent cohort. Because HLA typing was unavailable for some donors at each locus, only the typed subset was used in association tests. The cohort was sequenced for TCR beta chains only, and without alpha or paired-chain data the features that could be detected were limited. In a later analysis, most CMV-associated TCR beta chains were found to appear HLA-restricted, with HLA associations seemingly driven largely by CMV exposure. Roughly uniform sequencing depth across donors was assumed in presence/absence analyses, although this assumption may not hold. Assigning TCR associations to individual alleles was difficult when HLA alleles, especially DR and DQ, strongly co-occurred. In a later analysis, some 17,000 TCR beta sequences were associated with specific HLA alleles at a false discovery rate of 0.05. A cluster of highly shared sequence variants was judged likely to be a technical artifact of the sequencing pipeline. A total of fewer than 200 TCR beta chains were listed by the study as associated with cytomegalovirus. Linkage disequilibrium might explain the correlated functional status among segregating V segments, but an unknown experimental factor could not be excluded. In a later analysis, HLA-associated TCR beta chains showed more clonal expansion and lower generation probabilities than non-associated chains that were equally common. According to a later genetic analysis, donors in an Asian-associated ancestry cluster had fewer N-insertions in productive TCRs than the approximately 700-donor mean. The classifier was reported to diagnose cytomegalovirus status with high specificity and sensitivity in both the original and validation cohorts. A further reported finding was that TCR beta sequences accurately predicted the HLA-A and HLA-B alleles for most subjects in the first cohort. While some public TCRs were present in many individuals, most TCR sequences turned up only very rarely across donors. The authors suggested that the approach could potentially be extended to other disease states and immunological phenotypes. According to a later analysis, TCR association rates differed among HLA loci, with DRB1 alleles showing the most associated TCRs and HLA-C alleles showing the fewest. Broadly in line with IMGT annotations, most TCR beta V segments showed up in productive rearrangements about 90% or about 30% of the time in an earlier analysis of around 550 of the donors. For the cohort, immune exposure information was limited to CMV serostatus.

The cohort was made up of approximately 700 healthy bone marrow donors. All cohort members were sampled while nominally healthy, although unrecorded immune exposures were likely present. The donor was CMV seronegative and belonged to the group of 352 seronegative cohort members. A peripheral blood sample was provided by each donor, and peripheral blood mononuclear cells were used for TCR beta sequencing. Genomic DNA was extracted from the blood cell samples with the Qiagen DNeasy Blood Extraction Kit. As to this clone: Its cognate antigen has yet to be identified. Base qualities are not provided; no much larger clone lies one nucleotide away.

The receptor comes from a woman aged 25-40 years in good health and CMV-seronegative. Material for sequencing was PBMCs. The V and J genes are TRBV11-2 and TRBJ1-1, with an unclear D gene assignment. The CDR3 sequence is CASSLSGNTEAFF. The sequenced DNA: TGTGCCAGCAGCCTGTCGGGGAACACTGAAGCTTTCTTT.